This record looks at one TCR beta chain sequence and its context. V was pared by 6 bases and J by 3 bases, with 7 bases of the junction left unmatched. The CDR3 runs 15 residues. Germline CDR1 reads MNHNY; CDR2 reads SVGAGI (reference sequence). This record belongs to a study of blood T cell repertoires in COVID-19. The method was immunoSEQ multiplex PCR; TCRdb's version includes in-frame clones alone and lacks a portion of them. The sample records over 130,000 clones, 84% being singletons. Sequencing used PBMCs or T cells enriched from blood (not recorded which). The TCR comes from a woman in her forties or fifties with acute COVID-19. The chain uses TRBV6-6 and TRBJ1-5; 8 bases map to TRBD1. The CDR3 nucleotides are TGTGCCAGCAGAAAGGAGGACAGGGTCAATCAGCCCCAGCATTTT. Protein product: CASRKEDRVNQPQHF.